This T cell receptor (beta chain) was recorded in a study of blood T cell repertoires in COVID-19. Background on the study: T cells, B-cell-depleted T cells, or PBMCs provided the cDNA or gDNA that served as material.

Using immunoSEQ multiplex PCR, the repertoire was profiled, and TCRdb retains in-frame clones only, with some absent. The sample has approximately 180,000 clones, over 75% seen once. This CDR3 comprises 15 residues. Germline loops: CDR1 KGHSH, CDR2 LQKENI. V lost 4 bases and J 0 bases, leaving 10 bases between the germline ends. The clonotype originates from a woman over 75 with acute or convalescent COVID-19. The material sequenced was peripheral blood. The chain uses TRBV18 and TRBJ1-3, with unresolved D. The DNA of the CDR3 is TGTGCCAGCTCACTGGGAGAGAGCTCTGGAAACACCATATATTTT. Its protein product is CASSLGESSGNTIYF.